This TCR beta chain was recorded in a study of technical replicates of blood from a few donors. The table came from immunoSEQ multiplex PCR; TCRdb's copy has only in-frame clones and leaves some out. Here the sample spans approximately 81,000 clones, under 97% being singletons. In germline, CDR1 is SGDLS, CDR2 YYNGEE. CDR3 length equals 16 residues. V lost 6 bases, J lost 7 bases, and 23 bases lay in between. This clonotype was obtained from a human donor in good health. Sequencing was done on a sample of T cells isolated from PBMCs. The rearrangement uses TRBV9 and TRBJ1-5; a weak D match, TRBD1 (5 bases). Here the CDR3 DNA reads TGTGCCAGCATCCGGGGGAGGGCAGGGAGGGGACAGCCCCAGCATTTT. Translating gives CASIRGRAGRGQPQHF.